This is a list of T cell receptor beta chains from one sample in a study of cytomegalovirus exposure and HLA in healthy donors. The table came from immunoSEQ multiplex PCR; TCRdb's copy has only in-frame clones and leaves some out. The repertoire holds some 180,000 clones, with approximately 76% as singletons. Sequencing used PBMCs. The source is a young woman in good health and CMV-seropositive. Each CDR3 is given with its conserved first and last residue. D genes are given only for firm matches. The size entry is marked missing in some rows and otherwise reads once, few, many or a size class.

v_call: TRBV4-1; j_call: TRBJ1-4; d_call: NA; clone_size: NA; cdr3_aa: CASSQVQGKLFF; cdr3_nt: TGCGCCAGCAGCCAAGTTCAGGGGAAGCTGTTTTTT
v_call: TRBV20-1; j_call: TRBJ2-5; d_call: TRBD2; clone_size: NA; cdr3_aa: CSAWGGETQYF; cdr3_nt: TGCAGTGCTTGGGGGGGAGAGACCCAGTACTTC
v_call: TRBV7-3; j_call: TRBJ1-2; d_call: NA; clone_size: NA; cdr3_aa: CASSSLPGQGGYTF; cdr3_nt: TGTGCCAGCAGCTCCCTGCCAGGGCAAGGTGGCTACACCTTC
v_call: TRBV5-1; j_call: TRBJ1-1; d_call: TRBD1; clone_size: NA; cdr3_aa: CASSLGDRDTEAFF; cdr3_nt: TGCGCCAGCAGCTTGGGGGACAGGGACACTGAAGCTTTCTTT
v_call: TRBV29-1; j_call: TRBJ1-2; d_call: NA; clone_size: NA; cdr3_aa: CSGQNPNYGYTF; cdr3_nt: TGCAGCGGACAGAACCCTAACTATGGCTACACCTTC
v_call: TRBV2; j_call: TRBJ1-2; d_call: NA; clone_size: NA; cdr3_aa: CASSEVTETNYGYTF; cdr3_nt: TGTGCCAGCAGTGAAGTAACCGAGACTAACTATGGCTACACCTTC
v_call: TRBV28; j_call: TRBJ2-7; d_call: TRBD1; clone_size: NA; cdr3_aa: CASRTGQGNYEQYF; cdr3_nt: TGTGCCAGCAGAACGGGACAGGGTAACTACGAGCAGTACTTC
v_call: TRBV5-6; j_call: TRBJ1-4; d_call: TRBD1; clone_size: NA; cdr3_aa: CASSLGPGQGSHNEKLFF; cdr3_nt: TGTGCCAGCAGCTTGGGGCCGGGACAGGGATCCCATAATGAAAAACTGTTTTTT
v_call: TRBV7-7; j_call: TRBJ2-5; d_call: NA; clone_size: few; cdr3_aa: CASSLVLGRDETQYF; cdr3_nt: TGTGCTAGCAGCTTAGTGTTGGGCAGGGATGAGACCCAGTACTTC
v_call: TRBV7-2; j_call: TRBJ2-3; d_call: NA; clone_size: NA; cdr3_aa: CASSLPRGSTDTQYF; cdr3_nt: TGTGCCAGCAGCTTACCTCGGGGTAGCACAGATACGCAGTATTTT
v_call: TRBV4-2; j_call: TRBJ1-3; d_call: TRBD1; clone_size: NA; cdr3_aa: CASSQYRQGASGNTIYF; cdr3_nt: TGTGCCAGCAGCCAATACCGACAGGGGGCTTCTGGAAACACCATATATTTT
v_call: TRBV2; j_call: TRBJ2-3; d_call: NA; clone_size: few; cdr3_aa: CASSMSYSTDTQYF; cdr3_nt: TGTGCCAGCAGTATGTCCTATAGCACAGATACGCAGTATTTT
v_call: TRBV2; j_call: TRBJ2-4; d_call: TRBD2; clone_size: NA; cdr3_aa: CASSVLAQGGTPGF; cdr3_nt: TGTGCCAGCAGTGTACTTGCCCAGGGAGGGACTCCAGGCTTC
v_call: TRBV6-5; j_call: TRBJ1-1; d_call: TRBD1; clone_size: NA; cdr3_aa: CSTGTGGTEAFF; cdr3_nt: TGTTCCACCGGGACAGGGGGCACTGAAGCTTTCTTT
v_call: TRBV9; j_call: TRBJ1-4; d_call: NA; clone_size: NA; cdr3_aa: CASSVEGGAVEKLFF; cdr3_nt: TGTGCCAGCAGCGTAGAAGGGGGGGCGGTTGAAAAACTGTTTTTT
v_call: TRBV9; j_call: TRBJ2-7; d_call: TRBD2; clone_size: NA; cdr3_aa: CASSVGVAGYEQYF; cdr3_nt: TGTGCCAGCAGCGTAGGGGTAGCGGGGTACGAGCAGTACTTC
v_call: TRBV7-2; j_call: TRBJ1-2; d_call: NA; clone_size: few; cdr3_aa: CASSRLDRPLYGYTF; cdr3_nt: TGTGCCAGCAGCAGATTGGACAGACCTCTCTATGGCTACACCTTC
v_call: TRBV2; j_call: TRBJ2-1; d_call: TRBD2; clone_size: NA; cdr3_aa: CASSVAGGRYNEQFF; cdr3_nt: TGTGCCAGCAGTGTGGCGGGGGGGAGGTACAATGAGCAGTTCTTC
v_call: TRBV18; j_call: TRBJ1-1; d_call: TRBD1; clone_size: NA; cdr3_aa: CASLVRTGTTEAFF; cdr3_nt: TGTGCCAGCCTAGTGCGGACAGGGACCACTGAAGCTTTCTTT
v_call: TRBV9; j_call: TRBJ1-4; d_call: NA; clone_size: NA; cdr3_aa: CASSAKAGASGEKLFF; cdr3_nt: TGTGCCAGCAGCGCTAAAGCAGGGGCTTCGGGTGAAAAACTGTTTTTT
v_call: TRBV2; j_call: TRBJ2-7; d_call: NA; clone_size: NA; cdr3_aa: CASSYNEQYF; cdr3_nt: TGTGCCAGCAGTTACAACGAGCAGTACTTC
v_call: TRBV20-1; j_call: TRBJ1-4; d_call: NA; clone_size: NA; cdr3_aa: CSSGSNEKLFF; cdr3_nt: TGCAGTTCAGGTTCTAATGAAAAACTGTTTTTT
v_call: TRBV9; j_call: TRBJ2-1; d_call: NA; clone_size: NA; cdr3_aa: CASSRDKTGDEQFF; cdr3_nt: TGTGCCAGCAGCCGGGACAAAACCGGGGATGAGCAGTTCTTC
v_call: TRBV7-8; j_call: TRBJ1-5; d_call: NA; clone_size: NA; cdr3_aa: CASSLSPDQPQHF; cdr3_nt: TGTGCCAGCAGCTTAAGCCCGGATCAGCCCCAGCATTTT
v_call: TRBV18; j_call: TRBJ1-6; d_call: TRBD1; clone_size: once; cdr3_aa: CASSPRDRGYNSPLHF; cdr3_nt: TGTGCCAGCTCACCGAGGGACAGGGGATACAATTCACCCCTCCACTTT
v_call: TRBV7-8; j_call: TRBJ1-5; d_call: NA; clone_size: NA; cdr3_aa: CASSLAGRDQPQHF; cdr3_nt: TGTGCCAGCAGCTTAGCAGGGAGGGATCAGCCCCAGCATTTT
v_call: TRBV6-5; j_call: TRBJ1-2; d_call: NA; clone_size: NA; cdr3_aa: CASTPSGGMRGYTF; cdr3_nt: TGTGCCAGCACTCCCTCGGGGGGGATGAGGGGCTACACCTTC
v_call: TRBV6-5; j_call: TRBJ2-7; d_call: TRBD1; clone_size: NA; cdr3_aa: CASSSWGQLYEQYF; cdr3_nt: TGTGCCAGCAGCTCCTGGGGACAGCTCTACGAGCAGTACTTC
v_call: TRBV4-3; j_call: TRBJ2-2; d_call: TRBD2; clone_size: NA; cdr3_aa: CASSQEEQMRGVGKLFF; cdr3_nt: TGCGCCAGCAGCCAGGAGGAACAAATGCGGGGGGTCGGTAAGCTGTTTTTT
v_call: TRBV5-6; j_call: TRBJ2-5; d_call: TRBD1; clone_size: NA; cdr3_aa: CASSPGTGMETQYF; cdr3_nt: TGTGCCAGCAGCCCCGGGACAGGGATGGAGACCCAGTACTTC
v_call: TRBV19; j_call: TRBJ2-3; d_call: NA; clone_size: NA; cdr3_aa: CASTRTSTDTQYF; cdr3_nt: TGTGCCAGTACCCGGACTAGCACAGATACGCAGTATTTT
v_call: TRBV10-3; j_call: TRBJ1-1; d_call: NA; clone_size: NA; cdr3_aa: CAISESGQTNTEAFF; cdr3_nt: TGTGCCATCAGTGAGTCGGGCCAAACGAACACTGAAGCTTTCTTT
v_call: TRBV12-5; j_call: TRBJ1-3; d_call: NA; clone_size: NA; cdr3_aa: CASGLSTAPGNTIYF; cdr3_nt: TGTGCTAGTGGTTTGTCTACCGCGCCTGGAAACACCATATATTTT
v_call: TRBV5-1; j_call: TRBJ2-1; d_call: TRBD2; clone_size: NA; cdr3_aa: CASSWGGSGGYNEQFF; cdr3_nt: TGCGCCAGCAGCTGGGGGGGAAGCGGGGGATACAATGAGCAGTTCTTC
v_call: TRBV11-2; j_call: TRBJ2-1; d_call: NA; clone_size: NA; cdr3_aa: CASSLSGNEQFF; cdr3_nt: TGTGCCAGCAGCTTATCGGGCAATGAGCAGTTCTTC
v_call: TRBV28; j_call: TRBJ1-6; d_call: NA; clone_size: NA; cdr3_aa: CASSISLGVFNSPLHF; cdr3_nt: TGTGCCAGCAGTATCTCCTTAGGAGTCTTTAATTCACCCCTCCACTTT
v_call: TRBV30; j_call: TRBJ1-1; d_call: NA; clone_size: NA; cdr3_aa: CAWRPGGMNTEAFF; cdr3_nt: TGTGCCTGGAGGCCCGGGGGAATGAACACTGAAGCTTTCTTT
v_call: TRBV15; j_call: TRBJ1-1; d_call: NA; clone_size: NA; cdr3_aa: CATSTPPHNLLNTEAFF; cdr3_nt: TGTGCCACCAGCACCCCCCCACATAATCTCCTGAACACTGAAGCTTTCTTT
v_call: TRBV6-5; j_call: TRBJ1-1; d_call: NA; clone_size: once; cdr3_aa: CASSYSSSPGNTEAFF; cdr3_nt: TGTGCCAGCAGTTACTCGAGCTCACCGGGGAACACTGAAGCTTTCTTT
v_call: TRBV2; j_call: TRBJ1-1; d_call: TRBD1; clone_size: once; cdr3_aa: CASRVSGTAEAFF; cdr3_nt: TGTGCCAGCAGGGTTTCCGGGACAGCTGAAGCTTTCTTT
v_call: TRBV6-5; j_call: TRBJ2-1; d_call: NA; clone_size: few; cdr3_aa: CASSYDRIALFF; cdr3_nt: TGTGCCAGCAGTTACGACAGGATCGCCCTCTTCTTC
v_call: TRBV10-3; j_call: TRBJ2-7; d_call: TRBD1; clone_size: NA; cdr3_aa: CAISGSSGTGGYEQYF; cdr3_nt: TGTGCCATCAGTGGGTCGTCCGGGACAGGGGGCTACGAGCAGTACTTC
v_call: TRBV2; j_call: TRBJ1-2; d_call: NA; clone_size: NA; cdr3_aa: CASSDSNYGYTF; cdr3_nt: TGTGCCAGCAGTGACTCTAACTATGGCTACACCTTC